This T cell receptor (beta chain) was captured by sequencing in a study of human T cells and chemical hapten exposure. The study's findings and limits: Healthy people's immune response may differ from that of the donors, who had alopecia. Relative to controls, expanded TCRs formed significantly more large CDR3 similarity clusters. PT1 expanded TCR counts and patch test score correlated positively.

Per the original data handling: A per-sample median of roughly 96,000 TCRs was observed, with a range of about 20,000 to 700,000. TCRdb redid the calling of the RACE reads with MiXCR, one entry per CDR3 protein. In this record, the V and J calls reflect TCRdb's handling and not the investigators' own analysis. This table has fewer than 45,000 distinct CDR3 sequences, around 3.8% appearing once. The time point was: patch test 1, 2 weeks after DPC sensitization. Treatment described: therapeutic diphenylcyclopropenone sensitization with weekly scalp DPC. RNA extraction used unfractionated whole blood as the source of total RNA. There are many counts of this clonotype. As yet, its antigen is unknown. Sample: whole blood, taken in connection with sensitization to the hapten diphenylcyclopropenone (DPC). This receptor was taken from a man aged 45-65 years with alopecia areata. Some clones in this sample may be carry-over from other donors' samples.

The CDR3 here is CSVGGYQETQYF. CDR3 nucleotides: TGCAGCGTTGGCGGATACCAAGAGACCCAGTACTTC. The rearrangement links TRBV29-1 to TRBJ2-5; D is undetermined. The germline gives CDR1 SQVTM, CDR2 ANQGSEA. The CDR3 has 12 amino acids. The ends were cut back, 4 bases at V and 0 bases at J, with 6 bases in the middle.